The next 4 T cell receptor beta chains were all read from a single sample in a study of cytomegalovirus exposure and HLA in healthy donors. PCR employed 60 Vbeta and 13 Jbeta primers. The assay was immunoSEQ multiplex PCR, and TCRdb's table has in-frame clones only and misses some. The sample holds over 85,000 clones, around 70% seen once. Sequenced sample: PBMCs. All receptors come from a female donor in good health and CMV-seronegative.

The chain combines TRBV6-5 with TRBJ1-1; TRBD1 matches 7 bases. The V and J ends lost 2 bases and 6 bases, in that order; junction bases with no gene match: 3. Germline CDR1 reads MNHEY; CDR2 reads SVGAGI. The CDR3 covers 13 residues. The CDR3 here is CASSYITGAEAFF. DNA of the CDR3: TGTGCCAGCAGTTACATTACAGGGGCTGAAGCTTTCTTT.

The chain links TRBV7-2 to TRBJ2-5; 8 positions match TRBD2. Germline loops: CDR1 SGHTA, CDR2 FQGNSA. The V and J ends lost 4 bases and 4 bases, in that order; junction bases with no gene match: 17. This CDR3 comprises 18 residues. The CDR3 sequence is CASSSLPTTGTRRETQYF. In DNA form, the CDR3 reads TGTGCCAGCAGCTCTTTGCCGACCACGGGGACTAGAAGAGAGACCCAGTACTTC.

J is TRBJ1-1 and V is TRBV5-1; 8 bases match TRBD1. The ends lost 3 bases at V and 1 base at J; junction bases unmatched: 14. The CDR3 loop spans 18 amino acids. Looked up from germline, CDR1 is SGHRS and CDR2 is YFSETQ. DNA for the CDR3: TGCGCCAGCAGCTGGACAGGGACAGAGGTCGAGACGAACACTGAAGCTTTCTTT. This translates into CASSWTGTEVETNTEAFF.

This chain connects TRBV19 to TRBJ2-7, with 11 bases identical to TRBD2. Germline V gene sequence: CDR1 LNHDA, CDR2 SQIVND (reference sequence). The V segment lost 3 bases and the J segment 0 bases; nucleotides outside the gene matches: 1. This CDR3 has 15 amino acids. The DNA for the CDR3 is TGTGCCAGTAGTATGGGACTAGCGGCCTCCTACGAGCAGTACTTC. Protein product: CASSMGLAASYEQYF.